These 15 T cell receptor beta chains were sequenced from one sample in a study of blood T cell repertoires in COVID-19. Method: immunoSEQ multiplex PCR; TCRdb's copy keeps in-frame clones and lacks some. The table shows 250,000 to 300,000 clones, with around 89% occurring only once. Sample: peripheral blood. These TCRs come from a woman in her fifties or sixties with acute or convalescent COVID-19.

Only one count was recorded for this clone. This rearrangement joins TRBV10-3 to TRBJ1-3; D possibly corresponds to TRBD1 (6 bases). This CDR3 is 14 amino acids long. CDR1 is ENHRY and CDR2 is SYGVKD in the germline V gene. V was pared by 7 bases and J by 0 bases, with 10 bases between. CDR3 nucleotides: TGTGCCATCAACCAGGGACACTCTGGAAACACCATATATTTT. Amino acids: CAINQGHSGNTIYF.

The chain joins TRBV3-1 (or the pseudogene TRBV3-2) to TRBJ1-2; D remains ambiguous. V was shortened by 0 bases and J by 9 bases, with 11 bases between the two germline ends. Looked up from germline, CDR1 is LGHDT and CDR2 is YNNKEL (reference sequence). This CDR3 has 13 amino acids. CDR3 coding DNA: TGTGCCAGCAGCCAAGACCGTATTGTTCGCTACACCTTC. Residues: CASSQDRIVRYTF.

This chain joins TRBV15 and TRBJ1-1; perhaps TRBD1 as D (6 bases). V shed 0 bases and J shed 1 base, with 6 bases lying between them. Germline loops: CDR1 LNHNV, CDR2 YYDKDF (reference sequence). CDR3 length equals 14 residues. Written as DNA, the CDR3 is TGTGCCACCAGCAGAGAACAGGGGAACACTGAAGCTTTCTTT. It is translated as CATSREQGNTEAFF.

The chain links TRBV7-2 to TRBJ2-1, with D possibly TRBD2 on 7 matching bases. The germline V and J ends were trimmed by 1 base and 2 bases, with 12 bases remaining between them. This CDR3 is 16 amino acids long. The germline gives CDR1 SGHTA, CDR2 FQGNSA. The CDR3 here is CASSLGEGGPYNEQFF. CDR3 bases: TGTGCCAGCAGCTTAGGGGAGGGGGGGCCCTACAATGAGCAGTTCTTC.

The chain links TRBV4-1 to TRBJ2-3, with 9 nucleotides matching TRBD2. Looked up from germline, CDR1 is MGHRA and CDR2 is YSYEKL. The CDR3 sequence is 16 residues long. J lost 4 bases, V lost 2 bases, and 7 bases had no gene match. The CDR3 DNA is TGCGCCAGCAGCCAATTCCTAGCGGGGATAGCAGATACGCAGTATTTT. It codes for CASSQFLAGIADTQYF.

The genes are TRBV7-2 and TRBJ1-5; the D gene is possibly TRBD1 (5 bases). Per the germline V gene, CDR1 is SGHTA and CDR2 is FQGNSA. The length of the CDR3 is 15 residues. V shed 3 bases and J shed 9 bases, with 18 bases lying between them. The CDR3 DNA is TGTGCCAGCAGCTTCGGACCTGGGCGGGGCCCGCCCCAGCATTTT. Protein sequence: CASSFGPGRGPPQHF.

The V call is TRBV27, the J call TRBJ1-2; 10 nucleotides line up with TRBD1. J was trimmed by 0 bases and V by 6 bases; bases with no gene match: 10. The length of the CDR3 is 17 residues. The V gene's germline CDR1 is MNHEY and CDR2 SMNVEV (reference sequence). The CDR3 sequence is CASSDRQGARANYGYTF. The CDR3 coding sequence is TGTGCCAGCAGCGATCGACAGGGGGCGAGAGCTAACTATGGCTACACCTTC.

CDR3 in amino acids: CASSYRESNQPQHF. The CDR3 nucleotides read TGCGCCAGCAGCTACAGGGAGAGCAATCAGCCCCAGCATTTT. The rearrangement links TRBV4-1 to TRBJ1-5; D perhaps matches TRBD1 (6 bases). The CDR3 has 14 residues. V lost 5 bases to trimming and J lost 1 base, with 9 bases between them. Germline V gene data show CDR1 as MGHRA and CDR2 as YSYEKL.

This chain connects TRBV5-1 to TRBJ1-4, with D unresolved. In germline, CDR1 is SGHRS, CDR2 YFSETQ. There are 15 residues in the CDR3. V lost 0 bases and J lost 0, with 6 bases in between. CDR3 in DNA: TGCGCCAGCAGCTTGGGAGTTGCAACTAATGAAAAACTGTTTTTT. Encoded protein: CASSLGVATNEKLFF.

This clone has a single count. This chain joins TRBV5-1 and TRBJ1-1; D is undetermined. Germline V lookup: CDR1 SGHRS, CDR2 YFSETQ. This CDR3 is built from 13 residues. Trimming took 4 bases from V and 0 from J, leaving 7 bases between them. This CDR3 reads CASSRDLNTEAFF. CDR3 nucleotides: TGCGCCAGCAGCCGCGACTTGAACACTGAAGCTTTCTTT.

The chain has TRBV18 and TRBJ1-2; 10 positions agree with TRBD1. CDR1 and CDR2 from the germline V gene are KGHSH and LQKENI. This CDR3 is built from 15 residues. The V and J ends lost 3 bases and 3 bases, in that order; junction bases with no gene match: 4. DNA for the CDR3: TGTGCCAGCTCACCGGACAGGGGGGCGGACTATGGCTACACCTTC. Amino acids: CASSPDRGADYGYTF.

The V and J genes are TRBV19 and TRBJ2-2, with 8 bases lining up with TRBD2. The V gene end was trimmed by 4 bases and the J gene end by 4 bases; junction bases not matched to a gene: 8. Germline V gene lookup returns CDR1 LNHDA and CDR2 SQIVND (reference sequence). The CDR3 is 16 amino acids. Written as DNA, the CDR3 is TGTGCCAGTAGTACAGACCGGGGGGGGATCACCGGGGAGCTGTTTTTT. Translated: CASSTDRGGITGELFF.

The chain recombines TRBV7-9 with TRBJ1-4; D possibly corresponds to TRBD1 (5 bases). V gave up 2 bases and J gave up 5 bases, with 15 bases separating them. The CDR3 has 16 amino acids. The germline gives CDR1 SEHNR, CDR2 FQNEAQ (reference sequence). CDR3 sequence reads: CASSLQGTTSNEKLFF. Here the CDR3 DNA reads TGTGCCAGCAGCTTACAGGGAACAACTTCAAATGAAAAACTGTTTTTT.

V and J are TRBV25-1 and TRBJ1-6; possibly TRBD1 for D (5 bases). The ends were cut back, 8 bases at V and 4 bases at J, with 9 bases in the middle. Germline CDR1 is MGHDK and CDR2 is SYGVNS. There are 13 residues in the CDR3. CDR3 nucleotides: TGTGCCAGCTCCAGACAGTATAATTCACCCCTCCACTTT. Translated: CASSRQYNSPLHF. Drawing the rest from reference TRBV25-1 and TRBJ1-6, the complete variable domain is EADIYQTPRYLVIGTGKKITLECSQTMGHDKMYWYQQDPGMELHLIHYSYGVNSTEKGDLSSESTVSRIRTEHFPLTLESARPSHTSQYLCASSRQYNSPLHFGNGTRLTVT.

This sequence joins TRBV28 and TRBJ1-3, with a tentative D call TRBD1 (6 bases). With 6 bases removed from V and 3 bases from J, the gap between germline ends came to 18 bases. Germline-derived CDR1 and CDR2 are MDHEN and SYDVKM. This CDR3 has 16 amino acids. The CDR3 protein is CASRPWGGTIGNTIYF. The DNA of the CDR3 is TGTGCCAGCAGGCCATGGGGAGGGACAATTGGAAACACCATATATTTT.